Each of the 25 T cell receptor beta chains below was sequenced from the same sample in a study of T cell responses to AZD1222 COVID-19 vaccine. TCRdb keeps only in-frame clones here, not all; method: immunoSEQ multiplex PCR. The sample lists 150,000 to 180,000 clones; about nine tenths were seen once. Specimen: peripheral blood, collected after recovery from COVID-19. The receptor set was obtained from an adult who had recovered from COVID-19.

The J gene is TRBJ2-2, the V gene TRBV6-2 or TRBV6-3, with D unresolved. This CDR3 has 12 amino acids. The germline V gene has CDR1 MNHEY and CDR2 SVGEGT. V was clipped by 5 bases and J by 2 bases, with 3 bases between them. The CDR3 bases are TGTGCCAGCAGTACTAACACCGGGGAGCTGTTTTTT. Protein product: CASSTNTGELFF.

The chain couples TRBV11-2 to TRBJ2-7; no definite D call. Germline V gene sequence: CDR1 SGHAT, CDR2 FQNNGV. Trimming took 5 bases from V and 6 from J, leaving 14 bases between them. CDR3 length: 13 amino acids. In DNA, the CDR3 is TGTGCCAGCAGCAGCCGACTTCCGGGCGAGCAGTACTTC. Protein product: CASSSRLPGEQYF.

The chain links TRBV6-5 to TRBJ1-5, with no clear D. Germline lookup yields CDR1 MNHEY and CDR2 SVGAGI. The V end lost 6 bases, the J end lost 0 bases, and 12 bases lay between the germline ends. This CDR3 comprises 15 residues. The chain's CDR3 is CASREAWGSNQPQHF. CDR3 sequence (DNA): TGTGCCAGCAGAGAGGCGTGGGGTAGCAATCAGCCCCAGCATTTT.

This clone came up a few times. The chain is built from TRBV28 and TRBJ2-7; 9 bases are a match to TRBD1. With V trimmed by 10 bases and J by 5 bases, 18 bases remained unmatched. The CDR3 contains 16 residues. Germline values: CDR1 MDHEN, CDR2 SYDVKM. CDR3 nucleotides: TGTGCCAATACGCTCACTGCGAGGGACAGGGTACACGAGCAGTACTTC. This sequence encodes CANTLTARDRVHEQYF.

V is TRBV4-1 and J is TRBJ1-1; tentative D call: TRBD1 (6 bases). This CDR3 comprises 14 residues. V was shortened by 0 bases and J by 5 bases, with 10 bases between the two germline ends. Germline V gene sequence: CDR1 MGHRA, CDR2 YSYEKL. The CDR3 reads CASSQDQGSTEAFF. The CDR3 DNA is TGCGCCAGCAGCCAAGACCAGGGGAGTACTGAAGCTTTCTTT.

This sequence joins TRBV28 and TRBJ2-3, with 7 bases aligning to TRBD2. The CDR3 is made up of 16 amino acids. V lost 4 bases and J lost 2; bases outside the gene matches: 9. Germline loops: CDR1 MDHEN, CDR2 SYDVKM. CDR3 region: CASSSMGEGLTDTQYF. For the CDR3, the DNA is TGTGCCAGCAGTTCCATGGGGGAGGGCCTCACAGATACGCAGTATTTT.

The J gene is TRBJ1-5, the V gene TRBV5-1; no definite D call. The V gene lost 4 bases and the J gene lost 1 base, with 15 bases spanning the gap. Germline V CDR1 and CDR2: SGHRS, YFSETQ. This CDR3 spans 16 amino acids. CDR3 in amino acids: CASSPGGSESNQPQHF. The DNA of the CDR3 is TGCGCCAGCAGCCCCGGAGGGAGCGAAAGCAATCAGCCCCAGCATTTT.

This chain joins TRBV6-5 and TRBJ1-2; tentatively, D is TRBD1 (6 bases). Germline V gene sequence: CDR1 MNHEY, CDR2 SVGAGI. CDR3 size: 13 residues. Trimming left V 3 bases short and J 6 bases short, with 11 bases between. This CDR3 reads CASSYTGIDGYTF. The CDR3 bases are TGTGCCAGCAGTTATACAGGGATCGATGGCTACACCTTC.

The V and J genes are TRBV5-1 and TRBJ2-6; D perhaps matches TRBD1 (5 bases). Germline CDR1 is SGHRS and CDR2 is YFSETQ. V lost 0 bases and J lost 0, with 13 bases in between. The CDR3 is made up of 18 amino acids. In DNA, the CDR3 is TGCGCCAGCAGCTTGGCCGCGACAGCCAGCTCTGGGGCCAACGTCCTGACTTTC. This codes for CASSLAATASSGANVLTF.

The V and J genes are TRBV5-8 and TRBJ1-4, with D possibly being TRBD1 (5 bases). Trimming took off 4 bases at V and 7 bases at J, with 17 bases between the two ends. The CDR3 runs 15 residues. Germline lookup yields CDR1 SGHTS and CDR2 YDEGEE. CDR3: CASSRRGDHGEKLFF. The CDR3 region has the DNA TGTGCCAGCAGCCGTAGGGGCGATCATGGTGAAAAACTGTTTTTT. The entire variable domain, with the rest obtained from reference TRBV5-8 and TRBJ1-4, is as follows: EAGVTQSPTHLIKTRGQQATLRCSPISGHTSVYWYQQALGLGLQFLLWYDEGEERNRGNFPPRFSGRQFPNYSSELNVNALELEDSALYLCASSRRGDHGEKLFFGSGTQLSVL.

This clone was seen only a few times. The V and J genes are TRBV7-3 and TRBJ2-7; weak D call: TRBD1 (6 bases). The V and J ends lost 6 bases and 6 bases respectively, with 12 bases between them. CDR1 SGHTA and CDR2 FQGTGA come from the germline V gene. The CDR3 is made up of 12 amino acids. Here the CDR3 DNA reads TGTGCCAGCAGGGAGGACAGTTCCGAGCAGTACTTC. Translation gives CASREDSSEQYF.

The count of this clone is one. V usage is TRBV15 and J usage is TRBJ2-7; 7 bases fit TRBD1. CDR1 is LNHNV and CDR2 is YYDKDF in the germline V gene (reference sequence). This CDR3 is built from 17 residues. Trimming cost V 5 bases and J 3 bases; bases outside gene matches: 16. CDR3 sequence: CATSPRLGTDSLYEQYF. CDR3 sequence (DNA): TGTGCCACCAGCCCCCGGCTCGGGACAGACTCTCTCTACGAGCAGTACTTC.

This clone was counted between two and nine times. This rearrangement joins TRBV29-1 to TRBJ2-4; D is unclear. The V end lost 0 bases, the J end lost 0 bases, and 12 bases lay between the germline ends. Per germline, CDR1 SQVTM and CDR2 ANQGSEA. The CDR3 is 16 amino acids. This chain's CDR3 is CSVEDLVTGAKNIQYF. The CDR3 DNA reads TGCAGCGTTGAAGATCTGGTGACCGGAGCCAAAAACATTCAGTACTTC.

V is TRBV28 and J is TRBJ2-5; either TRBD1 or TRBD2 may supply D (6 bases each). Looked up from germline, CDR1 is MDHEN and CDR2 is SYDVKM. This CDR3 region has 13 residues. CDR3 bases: TGTGCGCTGGGGGGCAGGACTCAAGAGACCCAGTACTTC. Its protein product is CALGGRTQETQYF.

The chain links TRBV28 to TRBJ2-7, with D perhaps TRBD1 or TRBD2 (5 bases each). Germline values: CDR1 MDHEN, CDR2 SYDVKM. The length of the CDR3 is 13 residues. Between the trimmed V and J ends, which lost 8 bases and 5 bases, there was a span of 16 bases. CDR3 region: CASYRRNRNEQYF. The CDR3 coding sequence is TGTGCCAGCTACAGGAGGAATCGGAACGAGCAGTACTTC.

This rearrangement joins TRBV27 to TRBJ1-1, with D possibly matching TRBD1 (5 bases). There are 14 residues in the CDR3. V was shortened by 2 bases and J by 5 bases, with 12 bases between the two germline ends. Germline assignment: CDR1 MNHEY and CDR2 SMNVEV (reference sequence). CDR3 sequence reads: CASSLNLGGTEAFF. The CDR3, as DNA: TGTGCCAGCAGTTTAAATTTGGGGGGGACTGAAGCTTTCTTT.

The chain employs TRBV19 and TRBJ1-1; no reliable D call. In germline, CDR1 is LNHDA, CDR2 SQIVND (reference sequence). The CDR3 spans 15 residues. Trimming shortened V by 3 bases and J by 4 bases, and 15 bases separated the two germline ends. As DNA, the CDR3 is TGTGCCAGTAGTATCGGCGGCCCTAGGAGCACTGAAGCTTTCTTT. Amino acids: CASSIGGPRSTEAFF.

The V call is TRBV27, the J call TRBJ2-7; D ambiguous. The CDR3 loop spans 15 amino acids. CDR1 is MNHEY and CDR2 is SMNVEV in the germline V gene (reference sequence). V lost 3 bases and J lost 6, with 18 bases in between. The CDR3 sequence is CASSFPPRTSGEQYF. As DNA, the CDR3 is TGTGCCAGCAGTTTTCCACCCCGGACGTCGGGCGAGCAGTACTTC.

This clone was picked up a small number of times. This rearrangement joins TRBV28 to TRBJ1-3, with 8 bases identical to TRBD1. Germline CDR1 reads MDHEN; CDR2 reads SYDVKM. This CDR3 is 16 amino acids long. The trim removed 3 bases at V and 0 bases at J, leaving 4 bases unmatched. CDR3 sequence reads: CASSFSDRGSGNTIYF. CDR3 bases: TGTGCCAGCAGTTTCTCCGACAGGGGCTCTGGAAACACCATATATTTT.

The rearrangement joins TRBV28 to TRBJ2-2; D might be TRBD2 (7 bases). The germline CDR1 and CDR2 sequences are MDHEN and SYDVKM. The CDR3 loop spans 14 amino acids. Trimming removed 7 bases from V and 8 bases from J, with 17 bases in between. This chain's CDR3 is CASIQSGGAGELFF. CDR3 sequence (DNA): TGTGCCAGCATCCAGAGTGGGGGGGCTGGGGAGCTGTTTTTT.

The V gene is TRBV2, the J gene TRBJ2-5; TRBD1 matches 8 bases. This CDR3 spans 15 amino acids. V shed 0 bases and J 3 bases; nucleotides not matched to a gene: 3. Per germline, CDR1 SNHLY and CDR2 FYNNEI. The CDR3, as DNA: TGTGCCAGCAGTGAAGCATGGACAGGGAAAGAGACCCAGTACTTC. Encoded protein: CASSEAWTGKETQYF.

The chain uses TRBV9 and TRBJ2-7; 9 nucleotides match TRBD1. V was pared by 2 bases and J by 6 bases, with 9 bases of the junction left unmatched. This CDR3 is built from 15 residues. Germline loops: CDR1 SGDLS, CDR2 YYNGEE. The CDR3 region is CASSVRDRVFGEQYF. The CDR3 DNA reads TGTGCCAGCAGCGTCCGGGACAGGGTTTTCGGCGAGCAGTACTTC.

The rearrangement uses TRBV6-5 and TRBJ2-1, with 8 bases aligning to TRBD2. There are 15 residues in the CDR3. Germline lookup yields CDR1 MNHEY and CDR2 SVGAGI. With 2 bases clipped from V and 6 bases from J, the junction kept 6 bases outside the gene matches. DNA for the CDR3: TGTGCCAGCAGTTACCTAGGACTAGCTTTCAATGAGCAGTTCTTC. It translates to CASSYLGLAFNEQFF.

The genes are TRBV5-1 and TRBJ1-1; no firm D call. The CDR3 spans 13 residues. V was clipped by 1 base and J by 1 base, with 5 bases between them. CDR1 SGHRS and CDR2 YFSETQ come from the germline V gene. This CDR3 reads CASSLSENTEAFF. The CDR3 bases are TGCGCCAGCAGCTTGAGCGAGAACACTGAAGCTTTCTTT.

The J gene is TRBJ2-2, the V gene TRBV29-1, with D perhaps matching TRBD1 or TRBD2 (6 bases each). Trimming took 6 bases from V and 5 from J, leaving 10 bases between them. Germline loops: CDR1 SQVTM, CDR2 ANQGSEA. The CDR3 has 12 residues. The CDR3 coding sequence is TGCAGCGTGGGGGCGGGGACCGGGGAGCTGTTTTTT. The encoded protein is CSVGAGTGELFF.